This paragraph reports one T cell receptor beta chain. This specimen belongs to a study of shared clonotypes between healthy human individuals. The protocol was immunoSEQ multiplex PCR, while the TCRdb copy is restricted to in-frame clones and leaves out a portion. The table has 1,400,000 or so clones, approximately 98.5% seen once. Trimming cost V 8 bases and J 6 bases, with 7 bases left between them. The CDR3 covers 10 residues. The germline CDR1 and CDR2 sequences are SNHLY and FYNNEI. The chain recombines TRBV2 with TRBJ1-2; D call uncertain. The sequence came from a man aged 25 to 40 in good health. The sequenced sample was naive CD4+ T cells sorted from blood. Subset: CD45RA+ positively selected. The CDR3 region has the DNA TGTGCCAGCCTGAGGGATGGCTACACCTTC. This translates into CASLRDGYTF.